This T cell receptor (beta chain) was identified in a study of beta chain features in type 1 diabetes. General observations from the study: When Type 1 diabetes patients were examined, their TCRB CDR3s proved moderately but significantly shorter in all four CD4+ subsets.

As for this clone: The antigen is undetermined.

The whole isolated RNA underwent reverse transcription, so sequencing captured expressed TCRB transcripts. This table comes from immunoSEQ multiplex PCR, and its TCRdb copy is limited to in-frame clones, with some not included. The sample contains roughly 100,000 clones, around 30% of which appear only once. The receptor was isolated from a woman younger than 30 with type 1 diabetes. The sequenced sample was central memory CD4+ T cells from blood.

As DNA, the CDR3 is TGTGCCAGCAGCTTTTCGGGCTACGAGCAGTACTTC. Translation: CASSFSGYEQYF. The chain combines TRBV11-2 with TRBJ2-7; D is undetermined. The V end lost 3 bases, the J end lost 3 bases, and 6 bases lay between the germline ends. The CDR3 runs 12 residues. Germline values: CDR1 SGHAT, CDR2 FQNNGV.